This TCR beta chain is drawn from a study of vaccination and CD4 T cells after COVID-19. The overall study: The convalescent population consisted of six males and four females, two of whom were of Hispanic ethnicity. Treatment of control cultures consisted of a CEFX pool, an HIV-1 Nef pool, or no peptide. Post-COVID samples had a sampling time that fell a median around 93 days after diagnosis (range 35 to 161). Study-wide results and caveats: Spike mono-reactivity was evident in 304 of the 307 vaccine-specific clones derived from convalescent patients.

The CDR3 has 13 amino acids. The germline CDR1 and CDR2 sequences are SGHNT and YYREEE (reference sequence). V dropped 4 bases and J dropped 14 bases, with 16 bases sitting between them. The Oncomine TCR Beta short-read assay was applied to DNA of cultured CD4+ T cells. TCRdb re-analysed the PCR reads in MiXCR, keeping a single row per CDR3 protein. This repertoire shows about 18,000 distinct CDR3 sequences, 50% to 70% found once; its top ten account for more than 4.5%. As concerns this clonotype: Its target is unknown.

The treatment here: approximately 9-day PBMC culture with coronavirus spike peptide pools or control peptides (ViraFEST assay). The chain couples TRBV5-4 to TRBJ1-6; TRBD1 is a possible D gene (5 bases). The sequence derives from a human donor who had recovered from COVID-19. The material sequenced was CD4+ T cells from blood, cultured in vitro, taken after SARS-CoV-2 vaccination. The CDR3 reads CASSLGGTESLHF. DNA for the CDR3: TGTGCCAGCAGCCTGGGGGGGACTGAATCCCTCCACTTT. The variable domain in full, completed from reference TRBV5-4 and TRBJ1-6, reads ETGVTQSPTHLIKTRGQQVTLRCSSQSGHNTVSWYQQALGQGPQFIFQYYREEENGRGNFPPRFSGLQFPNYSSELNVNALELDDSALYLCASSLGGTESLHFGNGTRLTVT.